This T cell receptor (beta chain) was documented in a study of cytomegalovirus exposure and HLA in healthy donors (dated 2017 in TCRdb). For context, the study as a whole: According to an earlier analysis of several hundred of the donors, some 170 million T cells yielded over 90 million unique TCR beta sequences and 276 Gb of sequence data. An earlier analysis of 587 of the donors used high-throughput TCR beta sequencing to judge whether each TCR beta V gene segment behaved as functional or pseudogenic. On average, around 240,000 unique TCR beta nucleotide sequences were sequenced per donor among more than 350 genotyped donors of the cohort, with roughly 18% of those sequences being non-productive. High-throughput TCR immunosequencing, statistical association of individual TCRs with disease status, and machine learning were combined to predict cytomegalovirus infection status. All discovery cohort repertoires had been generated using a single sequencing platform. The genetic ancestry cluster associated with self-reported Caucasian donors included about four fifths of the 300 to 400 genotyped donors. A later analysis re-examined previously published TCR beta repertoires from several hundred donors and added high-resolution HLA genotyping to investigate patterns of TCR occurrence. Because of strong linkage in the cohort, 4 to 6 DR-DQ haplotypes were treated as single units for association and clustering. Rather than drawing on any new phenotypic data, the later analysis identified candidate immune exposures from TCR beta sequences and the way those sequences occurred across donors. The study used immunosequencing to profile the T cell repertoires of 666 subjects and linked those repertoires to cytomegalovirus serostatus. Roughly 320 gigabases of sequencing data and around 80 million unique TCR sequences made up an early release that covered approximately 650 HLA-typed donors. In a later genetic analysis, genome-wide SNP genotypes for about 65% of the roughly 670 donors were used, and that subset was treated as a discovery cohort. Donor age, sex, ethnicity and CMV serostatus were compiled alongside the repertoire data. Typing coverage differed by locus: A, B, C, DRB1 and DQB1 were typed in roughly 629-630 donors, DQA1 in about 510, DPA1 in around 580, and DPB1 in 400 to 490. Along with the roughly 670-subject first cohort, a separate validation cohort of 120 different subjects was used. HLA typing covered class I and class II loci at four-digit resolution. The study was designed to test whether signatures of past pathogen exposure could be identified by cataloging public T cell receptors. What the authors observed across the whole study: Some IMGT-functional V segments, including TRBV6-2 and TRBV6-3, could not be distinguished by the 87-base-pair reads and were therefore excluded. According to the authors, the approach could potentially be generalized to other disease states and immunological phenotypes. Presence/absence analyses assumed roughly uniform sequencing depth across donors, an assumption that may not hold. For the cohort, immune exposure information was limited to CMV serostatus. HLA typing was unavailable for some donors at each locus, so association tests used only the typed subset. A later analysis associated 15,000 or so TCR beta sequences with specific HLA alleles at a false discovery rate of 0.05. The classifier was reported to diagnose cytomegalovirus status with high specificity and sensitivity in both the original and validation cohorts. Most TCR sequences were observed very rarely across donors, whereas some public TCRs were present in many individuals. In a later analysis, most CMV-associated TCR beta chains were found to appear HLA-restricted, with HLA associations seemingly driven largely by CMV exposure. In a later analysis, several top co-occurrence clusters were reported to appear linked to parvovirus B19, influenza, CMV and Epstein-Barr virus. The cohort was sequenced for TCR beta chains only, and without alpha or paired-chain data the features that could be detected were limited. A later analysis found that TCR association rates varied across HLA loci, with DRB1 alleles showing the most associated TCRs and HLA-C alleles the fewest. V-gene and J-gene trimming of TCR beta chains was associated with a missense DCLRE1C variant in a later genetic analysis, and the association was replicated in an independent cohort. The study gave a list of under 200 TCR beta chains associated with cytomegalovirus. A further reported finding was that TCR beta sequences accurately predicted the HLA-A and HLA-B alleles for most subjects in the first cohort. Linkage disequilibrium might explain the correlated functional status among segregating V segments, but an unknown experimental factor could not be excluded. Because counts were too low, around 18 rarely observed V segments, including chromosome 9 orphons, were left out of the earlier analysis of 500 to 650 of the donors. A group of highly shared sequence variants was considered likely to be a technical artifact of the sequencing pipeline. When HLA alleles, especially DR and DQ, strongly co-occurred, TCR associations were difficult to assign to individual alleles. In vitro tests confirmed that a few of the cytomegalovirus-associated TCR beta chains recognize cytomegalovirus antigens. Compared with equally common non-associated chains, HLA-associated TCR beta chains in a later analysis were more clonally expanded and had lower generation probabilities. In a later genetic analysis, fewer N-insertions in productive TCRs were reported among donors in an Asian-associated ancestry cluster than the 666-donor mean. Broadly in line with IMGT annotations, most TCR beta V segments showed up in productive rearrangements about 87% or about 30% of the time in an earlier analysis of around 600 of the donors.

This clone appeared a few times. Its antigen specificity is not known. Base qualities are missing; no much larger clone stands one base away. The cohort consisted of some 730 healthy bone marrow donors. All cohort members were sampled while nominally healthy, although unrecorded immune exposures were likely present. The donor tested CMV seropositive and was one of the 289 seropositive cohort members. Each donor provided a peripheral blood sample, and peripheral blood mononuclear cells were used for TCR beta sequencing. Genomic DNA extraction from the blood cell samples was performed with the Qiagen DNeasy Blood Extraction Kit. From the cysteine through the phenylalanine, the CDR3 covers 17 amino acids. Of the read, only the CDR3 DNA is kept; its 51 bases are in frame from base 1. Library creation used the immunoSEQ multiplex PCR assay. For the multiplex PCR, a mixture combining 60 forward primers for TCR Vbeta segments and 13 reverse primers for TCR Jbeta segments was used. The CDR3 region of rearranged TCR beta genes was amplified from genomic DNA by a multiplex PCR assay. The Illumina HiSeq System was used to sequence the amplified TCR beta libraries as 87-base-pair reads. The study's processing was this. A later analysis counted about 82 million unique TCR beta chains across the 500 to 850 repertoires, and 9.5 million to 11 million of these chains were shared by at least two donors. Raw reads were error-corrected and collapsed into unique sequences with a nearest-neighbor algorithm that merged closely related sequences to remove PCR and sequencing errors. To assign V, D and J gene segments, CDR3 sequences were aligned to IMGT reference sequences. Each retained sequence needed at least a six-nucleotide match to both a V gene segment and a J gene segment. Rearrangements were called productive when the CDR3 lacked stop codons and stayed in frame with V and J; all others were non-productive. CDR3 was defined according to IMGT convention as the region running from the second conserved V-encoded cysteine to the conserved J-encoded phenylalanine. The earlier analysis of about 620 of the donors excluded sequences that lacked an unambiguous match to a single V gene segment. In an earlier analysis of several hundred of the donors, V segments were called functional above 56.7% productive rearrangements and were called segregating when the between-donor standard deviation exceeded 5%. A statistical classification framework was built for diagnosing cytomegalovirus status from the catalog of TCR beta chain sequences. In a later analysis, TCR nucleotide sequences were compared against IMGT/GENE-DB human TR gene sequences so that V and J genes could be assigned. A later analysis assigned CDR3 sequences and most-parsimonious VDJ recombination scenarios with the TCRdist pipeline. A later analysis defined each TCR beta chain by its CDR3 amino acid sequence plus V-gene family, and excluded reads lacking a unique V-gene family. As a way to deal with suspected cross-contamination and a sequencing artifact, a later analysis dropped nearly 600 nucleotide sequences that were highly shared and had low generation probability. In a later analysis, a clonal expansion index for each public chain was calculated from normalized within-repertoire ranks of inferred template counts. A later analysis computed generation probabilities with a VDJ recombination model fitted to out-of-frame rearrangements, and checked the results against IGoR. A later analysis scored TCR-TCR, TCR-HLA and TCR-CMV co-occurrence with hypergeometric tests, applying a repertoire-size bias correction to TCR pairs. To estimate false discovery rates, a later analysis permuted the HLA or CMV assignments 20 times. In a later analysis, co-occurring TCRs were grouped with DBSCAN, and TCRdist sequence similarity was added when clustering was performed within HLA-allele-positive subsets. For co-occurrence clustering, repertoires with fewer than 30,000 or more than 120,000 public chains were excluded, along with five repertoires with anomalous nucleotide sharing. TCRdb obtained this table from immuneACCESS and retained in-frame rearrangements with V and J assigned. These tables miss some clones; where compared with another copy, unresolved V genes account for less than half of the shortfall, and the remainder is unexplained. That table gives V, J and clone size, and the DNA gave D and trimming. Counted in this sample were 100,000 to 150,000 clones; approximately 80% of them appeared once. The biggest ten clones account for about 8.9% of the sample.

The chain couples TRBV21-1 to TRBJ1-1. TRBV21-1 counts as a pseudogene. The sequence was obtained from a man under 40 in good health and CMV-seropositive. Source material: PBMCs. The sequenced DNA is TGTGCCAGCAGCAAAGCGCTTTGGGAGGGACGGGTCACTGAAGCTTTCTTT. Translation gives CASSKALWEGRVTEAFF.